Following are 3 T cell receptor beta chains from one sample sequenced in a study of shared clonotypes between healthy human individuals. Naive CD8 cells, CD45RO-negative and positively selected for CCR7, excluded terminally differentiated effector memory CD45RA+ cells. TCRdb keeps only in-frame clones here, not all; method: immunoSEQ multiplex PCR. The repertoire consists of about 2.1 million clones, with 93% occurring once and the leading ten covering 1.5% to 2%. The sample consisted of naive CD8+ T cells from PBMCs. The receptors shown here come from a young man in good health. Some clones in this sample may be carry-over from other donors' samples.

In this sample, this clone turned up once. J is TRBJ1-1 and V is TRBV19; 9 bases map to TRBD1. Losses at the gene ends were 6 bases for V and 1 base for J; bases not matched to a gene: 6. The CDR3 runs to 15 residues. Germline loops: CDR1 LNHDA, CDR2 SQIVND (reference sequence). The CDR3 DNA follows: TGTGCCAGTAGGGGACAGGGAGGTTGGAACACTGAAGCTTTCTTT. It yields the protein CASRGQGGWNTEAFF.

This sequence joins TRBV9 and TRBJ2-6; 7 bases line up with TRBD1. The junction had 9 bases not matched to a gene; V was cut back by 5 bases and J by 7 bases. CDR1 SGDLS and CDR2 YYNGEE come from the germline V gene. This CDR3 contains 15 residues. The CDR3 coding sequence is TGTGCCAGCAGTCATAACAGACAGGGAGCCAACGTCCTGACTTTC. It translates to CASSHNRQGANVLTF.

The rearrangement joins TRBV28 to TRBJ2-7; no clear D. Germline lookup yields CDR1 MDHEN and CDR2 SYDVKM. The CDR3 sequence is 14 residues long. The germline V and J ends were trimmed by 2 bases and 2 bases, with 10 bases remaining between them. CDR3 DNA: TGTGCCAGCAGTTTAAAGCTGGCCCCCTACGAGCAGTACTTC. It encodes CASSLKLAPYEQYF.